This T cell receptor beta chain was profiled in a study of regulatory T cells in long-lasting Graves disease. General study findings and limits: Less diverse TCR repertoires were seen in persistent Graves' patients than in newly diagnosed ones.

Germline CDR1 is MDHEN and CDR2 is SYDVKM. The CDR3 is 18 amino acids. Trimming took off 3 bases at V and 0 bases at J, with 21 bases between the two ends. HTBI primers from iRepertoire and Arm-PCR of CDR3 regions yielded the TCR beta libraries. TCRdb re-called the multiplex PCR reads with MiXCR, one entry per CDR3 protein. The data show roughly 400,000 distinct CDR3 sequences, over 14% seen once. This clonotype was counted between two and nine times. The antigen is not known. Time point noted: newly diagnosed GD, antithyroid drugs for less than 3 months. Following extraction of RNA from PBMCs, that RNA was used to make the TCR library. Around 8.2 milliliters of peripheral blood went into EDTA tubes. The data were also submitted as part of a second study, on T cells in Graves' hyperthyroidism and ophthalmopathy. From that paper: Before onset, ophthalmopathy was predicted by the model a median around 6 months earlier.

The sequencing used peripheral blood mononuclear cells (PBMCs), collected at new diagnosis, from a patient treated with antithyroid drugs. V and J are TRBV28 and TRBJ2-7; no clear D. This clonotype originated in a woman aged 40-49 years with Graves disease. Written as DNA, the CDR3 is TGTGCCAGCAGTTTTTTGTTAGTGCTAGGCCCGAGCTCCTACGAGCAGTACTTC. Protein: CASSFLLVLGPSSYEQYF.